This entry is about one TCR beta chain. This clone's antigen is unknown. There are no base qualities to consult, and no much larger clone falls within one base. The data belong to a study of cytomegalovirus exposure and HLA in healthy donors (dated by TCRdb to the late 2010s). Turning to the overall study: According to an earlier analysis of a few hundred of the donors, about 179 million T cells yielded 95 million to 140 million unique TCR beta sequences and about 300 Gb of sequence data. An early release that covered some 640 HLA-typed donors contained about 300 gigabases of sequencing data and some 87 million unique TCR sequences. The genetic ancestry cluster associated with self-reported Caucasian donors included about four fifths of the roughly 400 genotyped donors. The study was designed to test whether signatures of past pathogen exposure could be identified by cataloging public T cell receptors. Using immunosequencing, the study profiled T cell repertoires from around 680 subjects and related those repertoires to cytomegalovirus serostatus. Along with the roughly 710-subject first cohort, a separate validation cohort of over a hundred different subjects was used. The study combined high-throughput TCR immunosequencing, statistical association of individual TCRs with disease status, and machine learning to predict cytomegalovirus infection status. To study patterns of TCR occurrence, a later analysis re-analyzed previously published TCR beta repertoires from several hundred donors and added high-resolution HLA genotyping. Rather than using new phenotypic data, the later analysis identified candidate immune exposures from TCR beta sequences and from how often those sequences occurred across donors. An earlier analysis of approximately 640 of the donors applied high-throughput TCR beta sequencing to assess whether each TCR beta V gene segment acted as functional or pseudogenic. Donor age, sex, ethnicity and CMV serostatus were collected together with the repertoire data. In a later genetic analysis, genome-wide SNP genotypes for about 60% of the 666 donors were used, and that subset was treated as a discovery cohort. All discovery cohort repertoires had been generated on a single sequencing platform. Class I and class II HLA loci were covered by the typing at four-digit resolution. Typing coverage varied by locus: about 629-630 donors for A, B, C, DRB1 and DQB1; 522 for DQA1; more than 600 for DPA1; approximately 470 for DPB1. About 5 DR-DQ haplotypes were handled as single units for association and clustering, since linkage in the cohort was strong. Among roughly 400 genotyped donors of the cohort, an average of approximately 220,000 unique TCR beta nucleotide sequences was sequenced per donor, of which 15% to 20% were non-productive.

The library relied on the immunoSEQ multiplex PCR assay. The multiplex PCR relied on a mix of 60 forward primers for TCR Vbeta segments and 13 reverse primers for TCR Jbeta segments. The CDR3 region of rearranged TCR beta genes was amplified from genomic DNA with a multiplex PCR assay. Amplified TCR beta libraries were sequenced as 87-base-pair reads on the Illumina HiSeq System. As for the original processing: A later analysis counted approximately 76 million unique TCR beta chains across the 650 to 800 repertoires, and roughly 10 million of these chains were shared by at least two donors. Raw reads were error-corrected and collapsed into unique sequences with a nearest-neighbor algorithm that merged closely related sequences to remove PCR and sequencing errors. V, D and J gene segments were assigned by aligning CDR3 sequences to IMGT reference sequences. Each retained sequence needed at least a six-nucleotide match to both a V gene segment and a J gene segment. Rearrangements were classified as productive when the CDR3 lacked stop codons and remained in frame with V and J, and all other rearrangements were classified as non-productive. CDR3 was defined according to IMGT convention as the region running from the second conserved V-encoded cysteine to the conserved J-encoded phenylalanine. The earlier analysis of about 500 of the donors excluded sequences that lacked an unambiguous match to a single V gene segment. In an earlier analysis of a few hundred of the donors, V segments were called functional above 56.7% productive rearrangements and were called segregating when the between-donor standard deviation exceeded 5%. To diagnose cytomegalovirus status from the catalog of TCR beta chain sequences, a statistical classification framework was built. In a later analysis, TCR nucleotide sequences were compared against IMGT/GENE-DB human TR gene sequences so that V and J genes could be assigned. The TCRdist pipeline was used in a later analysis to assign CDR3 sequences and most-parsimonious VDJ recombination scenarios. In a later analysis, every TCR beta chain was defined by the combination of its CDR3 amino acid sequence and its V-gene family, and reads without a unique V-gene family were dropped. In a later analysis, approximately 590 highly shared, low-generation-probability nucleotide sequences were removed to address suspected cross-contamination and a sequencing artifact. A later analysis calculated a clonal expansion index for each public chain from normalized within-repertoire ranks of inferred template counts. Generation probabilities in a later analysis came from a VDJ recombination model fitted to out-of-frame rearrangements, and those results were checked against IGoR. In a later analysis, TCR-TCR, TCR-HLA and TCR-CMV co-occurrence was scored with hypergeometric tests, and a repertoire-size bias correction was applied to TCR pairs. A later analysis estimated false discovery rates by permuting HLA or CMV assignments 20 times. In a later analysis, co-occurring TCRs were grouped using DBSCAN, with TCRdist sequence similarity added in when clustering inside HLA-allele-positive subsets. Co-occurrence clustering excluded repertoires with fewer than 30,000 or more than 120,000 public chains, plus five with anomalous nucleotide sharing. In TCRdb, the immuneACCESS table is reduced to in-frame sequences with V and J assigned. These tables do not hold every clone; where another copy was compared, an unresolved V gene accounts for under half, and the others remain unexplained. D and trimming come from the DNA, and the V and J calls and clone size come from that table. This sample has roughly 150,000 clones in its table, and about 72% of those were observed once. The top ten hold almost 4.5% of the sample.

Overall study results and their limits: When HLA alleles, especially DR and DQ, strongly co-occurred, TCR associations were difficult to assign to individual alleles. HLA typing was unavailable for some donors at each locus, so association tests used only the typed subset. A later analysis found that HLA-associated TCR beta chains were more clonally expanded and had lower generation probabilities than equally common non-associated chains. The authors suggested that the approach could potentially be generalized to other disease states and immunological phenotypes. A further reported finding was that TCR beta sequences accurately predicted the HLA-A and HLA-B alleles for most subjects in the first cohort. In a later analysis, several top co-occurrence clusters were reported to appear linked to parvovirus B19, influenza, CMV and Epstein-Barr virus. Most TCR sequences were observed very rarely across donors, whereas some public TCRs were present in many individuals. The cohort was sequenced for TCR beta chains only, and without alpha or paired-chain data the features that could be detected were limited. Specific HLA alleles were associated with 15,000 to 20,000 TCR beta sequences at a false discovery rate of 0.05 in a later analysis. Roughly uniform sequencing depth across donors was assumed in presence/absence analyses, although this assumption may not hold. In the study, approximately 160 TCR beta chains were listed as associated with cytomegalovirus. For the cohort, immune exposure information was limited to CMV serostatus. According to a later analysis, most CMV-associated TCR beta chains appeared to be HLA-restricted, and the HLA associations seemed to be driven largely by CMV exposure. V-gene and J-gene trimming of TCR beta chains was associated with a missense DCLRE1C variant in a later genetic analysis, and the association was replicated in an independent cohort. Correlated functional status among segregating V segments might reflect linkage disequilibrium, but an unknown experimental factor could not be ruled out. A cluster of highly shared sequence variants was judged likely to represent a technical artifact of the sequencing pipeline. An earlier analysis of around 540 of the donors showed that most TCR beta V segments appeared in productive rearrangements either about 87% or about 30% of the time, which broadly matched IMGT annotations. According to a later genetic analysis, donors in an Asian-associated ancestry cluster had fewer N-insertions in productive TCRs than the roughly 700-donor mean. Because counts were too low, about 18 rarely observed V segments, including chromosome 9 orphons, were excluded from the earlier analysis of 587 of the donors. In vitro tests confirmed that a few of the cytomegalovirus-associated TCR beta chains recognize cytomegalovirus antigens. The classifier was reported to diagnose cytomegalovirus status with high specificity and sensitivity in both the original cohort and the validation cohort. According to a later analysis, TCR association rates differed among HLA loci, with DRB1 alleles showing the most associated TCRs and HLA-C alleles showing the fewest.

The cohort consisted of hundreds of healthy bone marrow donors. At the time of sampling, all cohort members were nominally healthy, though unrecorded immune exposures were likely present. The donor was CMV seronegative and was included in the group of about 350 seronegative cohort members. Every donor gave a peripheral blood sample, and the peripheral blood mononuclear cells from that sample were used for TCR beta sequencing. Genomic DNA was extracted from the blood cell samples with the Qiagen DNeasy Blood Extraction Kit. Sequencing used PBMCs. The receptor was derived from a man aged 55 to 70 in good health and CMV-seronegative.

The CDR3 here reads CASSLGRMNTEAFF. The DNA sequence is given as TGTGCCAGCAGTTTAGGCAGAATGAACACTGAAGCTTTCTTT. Rearrangement joined TRBV27 to TRBJ1-1, with the D gene call left open. V is clipped by 2 bases and J by 0 bases, and the sequence between their germline boundaries is 7 bases long. Taken from cysteine to phenylalanine, the CDR3 has 14 residues. Only CDR3 DNA is held: 42 bases, read in frame from base 1. The CDR1 and CDR2 encoded by the germline V gene (reference sequence) are MNHEY and SMNVEV.